A single sample is the source of the 18 T cell receptor beta chains below, sequenced in a study of Tregs in tolerant kidney transplant recipients. Sequenced by immunoSEQ multiplex PCR; TCRdb stores in-frame clones only, minus some. The table lists about 94,000 clones, 80% to 95% of them singletons. The sample was CD4+ T cells from blood, taken before the transplant. The source is a human donor who received a combined kidney and bone marrow transplant.

V usage is TRBV4-1 and J usage is TRBJ2-7; D is unclear. From germline, CDR1 is MGHRA and CDR2 YSYEKL. The V gene lost 6 bases and the J gene lost 2 bases, with 11 bases spanning the gap. The CDR3 has 13 residues. The CDR3 nucleotides read TGCGCCAGCAGTCAGCACAGCCCCTACGAGCAGTACTTC. Residues: CASSQHSPYEQYF.

The chain carries TRBV10-3 and TRBJ1-2, with 8 bases identical to TRBD1. Germline CDR1 reads ENHRY; CDR2 reads SYGVKD. The CDR3 is made up of 16 amino acids. V lost 0 bases, J lost 4 bases, and 7 bases stayed unmatched. Here the CDR3 DNA reads TGTGCCATCAGTGAGTCACACGGACAGGGAGGCTATGGCTACACCTTC. It yields the protein CAISESHGQGGYGYTF.

Only one count was recorded for this clone. Written as DNA, the CDR3 is TGTGCCAGCAGCTTAGGAGATAGCAATCAGCCCCAGCATTTT. It yields the protein CASSLGDSNQPQHF. The chain joins TRBV7-2 to TRBJ1-5; D is undetermined. Trimming stripped 1 base from V and 0 bases from J, with 4 bases between. The V gene's germline CDR1 is SGHTA and CDR2 FQGNSA. The CDR3 consists of 14 residues.

The J gene is TRBJ2-2, the V gene TRBV9; the match to TRBD2 covers 9 bases. Germline CDR1 reads SGDLS; CDR2 reads YYNGEE. The V gene end was trimmed by 4 bases and the J gene end by 3 bases; junction bases not matched to a gene: 10. This CDR3 comprises 17 residues. The CDR3 sequence is CASSLPSGGIHTGELFF. In DNA form, the CDR3 reads TGTGCCAGCAGCCTACCGAGCGGGGGGATACACACCGGGGAGCTGTTTTTT. The full variable domain, with the rest looked up from reference TRBV9 and TRBJ2-2, is DSGVTQTPKHLITATGQRVTLRCSPRSGDLSVYWYQQSLDQGLQFLIQYYNGEERAKGNILERFSAQQFPDLHSELNLSSLELGDSALYFCASSLPSGGIHTGELFFGEGSRLTVL.

This chain links TRBV6-1 with TRBJ1-5; D is possibly TRBD1 (6 bases). The CDR3 has 15 residues. V was pared by 9 bases and J by 0 bases, with 15 bases between. The V gene's germline CDR1 is MNHNS and CDR2 SASEGT. CDR3 sequence reads: CASLAGVLSNQPQHF. In DNA, the CDR3 is TGTGCCAGTTTAGCAGGGGTACTTAGCAATCAGCCCCAGCATTTT.

This chain links TRBV7-2 with TRBJ1-4; the D is unclear. Germline loops: CDR1 SGHTA, CDR2 FQGNSA. Trimming took off 1 base at V and 6 bases at J, with 9 bases between the two ends. The CDR3 totals 14 residues. The CDR3 DNA follows: TGTGCCAGCAGCTTAGTGCGTGGTGATGAAAAACTGTTTTTT. This codes for CASSLVRGDEKLFF.

V and J are TRBV19 and TRBJ2-2, with D possibly TRBD1 on 5 matching bases. The CDR3 contains 16 residues. Germline CDR1 and CDR2: LNHDA and SQIVND (reference sequence). Between the trimmed V and J ends, which lost 1 base and 6 bases, there was a span of 15 bases. The CDR3 reads CASSIGRRDKPGELFF. DNA for the CDR3: TGTGCCAGTAGTATAGGGCGCAGGGATAAGCCCGGGGAGCTGTTTTTT.

This clone was counted a few times. The chain uses TRBV6-4 and TRBJ1-1; 7 positions match TRBD1. Germline V gene sequence: CDR1 MRHNA, CDR2 SNTAGT. The CDR3 length is 12 residues. The CDR3 protein is CFNRGLVTEAFF. CDR3 DNA: TGTTTTAACAGGGGATTGGTCACTGAAGCTTTCTTT.

V is TRBV4-1 and J is TRBJ2-3; TRBD1 aligns across 12 bases. Germline lookup yields CDR1 MGHRA and CDR2 YSYEKL. V lost 4 bases, J lost 3 bases, and 14 bases stayed unmatched. This CDR3 is 19 amino acids long. The CDR3 sequence is CASSRAPPGQGAWTDTQYF. The CDR3 nucleotides are TGCGCCAGCAGCCGAGCGCCTCCGGGACAGGGGGCTTGGACAGATACGCAGTATTTT.

V usage is TRBV2 and J usage is TRBJ1-5; 7 nucleotides align to TRBD1. Germline CDR1 SNHLY, CDR2 FYNNEI. The CDR3 extends over 15 amino acids. V dropped 7 bases and J dropped 1; count of bases not matched to a gene: 7. Here the CDR3 reads CASKFPGQSNQPQHF. CDR3 in DNA: TGTGCCAGCAAGTTCCCGGGACAGAGCAATCAGCCCCAGCATTTT.

The CDR3 loop reads CASSQTLGRILYGYTF. The CDR3 DNA follows: TGCGCCAGCAGCCAAACCCTCGGCAGGATCCTCTATGGCTACACCTTC. The chain has TRBV4-3 and TRBJ1-2, with D hard to call. The CDR3 contains 16 residues. Germline CDR1 and CDR2: LGHNA and YSLEER. Between the trimmed V and J ends, which lost 2 bases and 4 bases, there was a span of 17 bases.

The V and J genes are TRBV4-3 and TRBJ2-7, with D possibly being TRBD1 (6 bases). V lost 0 bases to trimming and J lost 7 bases, with 13 bases between them. The germline V gene has CDR1 LGHNA and CDR2 YSLEER. CDR3 size: 14 residues. The CDR3 region has the DNA TGCGCCAGCAGCCAAGATACAGGGTTTGGTGAGCAGTACTTC. Its protein is CASSQDTGFGEQYF.

This sequence joins TRBV5-8 and TRBJ1-2, with TRBD1 matching over 9 bases. CDR1 SGHTS and CDR2 YDEGEE come from the germline V gene. The V and J ends lost 4 bases and 3 bases, in that order; junction bases with no gene match: 4. The CDR3 consists of 14 residues. The CDR3: CASSEGTGYYGYTF. The CDR3 DNA follows: TGTGCCAGCAGCGAAGGGACAGGGTACTATGGCTACACCTTC. The variable domain in full, with the rest retrieved from reference TRBV5-8 and TRBJ1-2, is EAGVTQSPTHLIKTRGQQATLRCSPISGHTSVYWYQQALGLGLQFLLWYDEGEERNRGNFPPRFSGRQFPNYSSELNVNALELEDSALYLCASSEGTGYYGYTFGSGTRLTVV.

This clone was seen only once. V and J are TRBV7-3 and TRBJ2-1, with TRBD1 matching 9 bases. J lost 6 bases, V lost 5 bases, and 8 bases had no gene match. CDR3 length: 15 amino acids. The germline V gene encodes CDR1 SGHTA and CDR2 FQGTGA. The CDR3 region is CASSRTGDLGNEQFF. CDR3 nucleotides: TGTGCCAGCAGCCGGACAGGGGATTTGGGCAATGAGCAGTTCTTC.

The chain couples TRBV7-2 to TRBJ1-2; 8 nucleotides line up with TRBD1. With 2 bases clipped from V and 4 bases from J, the junction kept 6 bases outside the gene matches. This CDR3 is built from 15 residues. The germline V gene has CDR1 SGHTA and CDR2 FQGNSA. The CDR3 loop is CASSLPGQEFYGYTF. The CDR3 DNA reads TGTGCCAGCAGCTTACCGGGACAGGAGTTCTATGGCTACACCTTC.

The genes are TRBV5-1 and TRBJ2-5; TRBD1 matches at 7 bases. The J call may be wrong; the DNA end is better matched by TRBJ2-7. The CDR3 spans 14 residues. CDR1 is SGHRS, CDR2 YFSETQ, per germline. CDR3 nucleotides: TGCGCCAGCAGCTTTGGAACAGGGGAGCACGAGCAGTACTTC. Translation: CASSFGTGEHEQYF.

The chain links TRBV5-1 to TRBJ2-7, with D unclear. Looked up from germline, CDR1 is SGHRS and CDR2 is YFSETQ. CDR3 length: 14 residues. V lost 0 bases, J lost 2 bases, and 9 bases lay in between. The CDR3 coding sequence is TGCGCCAGCAGCTTGGGGCAAACACCCTACGAGCAGTACTTC. Protein sequence: CASSLGQTPYEQYF.

This clone occurred once. This chain connects TRBV4-3 to TRBJ2-1; the D is unclear. This CDR3 is built from 17 residues. Germline V CDR1 and CDR2: LGHNA, YSLEER. V was trimmed by 4 bases and J by 2 bases, leaving 18 bases between them. The CDR3 sequence is CASSLMSQFGTYNEQFF. Written as DNA, the CDR3 is TGCGCCAGCAGCCTTATGTCCCAGTTTGGCACCTACAATGAGCAGTTCTTC.